A single sample is the source of the 13 T cell receptor beta chains below, sequenced in a study of tumor-infiltrating lymphocytes in localized non-small cell lung cancer. The repertoire was sequenced with immunoSEQ multiplex PCR; TCRdb's copy has only in-frame clones and lacks some. Altogether more than 12,000 clones are present, nearly 70% being singletons, with the ten largest covering more than 20%. Material for sequencing was uninvolved lung tissue not adjacent to the tumor. These TCRs come from a human donor with non-small cell lung cancer.

J is TRBJ2-7 and V is TRBV7-2; the D gene is possibly TRBD1 (5 bases). Trimming left V 1 base short and J 3 bases short, with 19 bases between. The CDR3 runs to 17 residues. Germline V CDR1 and CDR2: SGHTA, FQGNSA. The CDR3 bases are TGTGCCAGCAGCTTAGGGGGCGTGGGGCGGATTGGCTACGAGCAGTACTTC. This sequence encodes CASSLGGVGRIGYEQYF.

This sequence joins TRBV29-1 and TRBJ2-6; D remains ambiguous. Germline lookup yields CDR1 SQVTM and CDR2 ANQGSEA. This CDR3 comprises 13 residues. The V end lost 4 bases, the J end lost 0 bases, and 4 bases lay between the germline ends. CDR3 nucleotide sequence: TGCAGCGTTGCCCACTCTGGGGCCAACGTCCTGACTTTC. It translates to CSVAHSGANVLTF.

J is TRBJ2-1 and V is TRBV5-6; 9 bases fit TRBD2. The junction had 10 bases not matched to a gene; V was cut back by 4 bases and J by 5 bases. The V gene's germline CDR1 is SGHDT and CDR2 YYEEEE. CDR3 length equals 16 residues. The chain's CDR3 is CASSSTYSGGNNEQFF. The DNA for the CDR3 is TGTGCCAGCAGCAGCACGTACAGCGGGGGGAACAATGAGCAGTTCTTC.

The chain couples TRBV10-3 to TRBJ2-1; 11 bases line up with TRBD2. The CDR3 sequence is 13 residues long. V was pared by 10 bases and J by 8 bases, with 7 bases of the junction left unmatched. The germline V gene encodes CDR1 ENHRY and CDR2 SYGVKD. CDR3 amino acids: CATLAGGQYEQFF. The CDR3 bases are TGTGCCACCCTAGCGGGAGGTCAATATGAGCAGTTCTTC.

This chain joins TRBV6-5 and TRBJ2-3, with D possibly called TRBD1 or TRBD2 (5 bases each). The germline V gene has CDR1 MNHEY and CDR2 SVGAGI. V lost 7 bases and J lost 4, with 12 bases in between. The CDR3 contains 13 residues. The CDR3 here is CASTLLGADTQYF. CDR3 nucleotides: TGTGCCAGCACCTTGCTGGGGGCAGATACGCAGTATTTT.

The chain uses TRBV28 and TRBJ2-7; no clear D gene. The CDR3 sequence is 12 residues long. The V gene lost 7 bases and the J gene lost 3 bases, with 10 bases spanning the gap. Germline CDR1 MDHEN, CDR2 SYDVKM. CDR3 protein: CASTTRIYEQYF. CDR3 coding DNA: TGTGCCAGCACCACCCGGATCTACGAGCAGTACTTC.

The genes are TRBV30 and TRBJ1-5, with unresolved D. This CDR3 comprises 15 residues. V was cut by 5 bases and J by 0 bases, with 14 bases left in between. Germline loops: CDR1 GTSNPN, CDR2 SVGIG (reference sequence). This CDR3 is CAWASGTLSNQPQHF. The CDR3 DNA reads as TGTGCCTGGGCAAGTGGTACCCTTAGCAATCAGCCCCAGCATTTT.

V usage is TRBV6-5 and J usage is TRBJ2-7, with 11 bases that match TRBD2. J lost 0 bases, V lost 2 bases, and 3 bases had no gene match. There are 16 residues in the CDR3. Germline V lookup: CDR1 MNHEY, CDR2 SVGAGI. This CDR3 is CASSYRLAGSSYEQYF. In DNA, the CDR3 is TGTGCCAGCAGTTACCGACTAGCGGGGAGCTCCTACGAGCAGTACTTC.

The J gene is TRBJ2-5, the V gene TRBV7-6; 14 bases agree with TRBD2. Germline V gene sequence: CDR1 SGHVS, CDR2 FNYEAQ. CDR3 size: 16 residues. After removal of 4 bases from V and 5 bases from J, the junction contained 6 bases not matched to a gene. CDR3 coding DNA: TGTGCCAGCAGCTGGACTAGCGGGAGGAGTGTGGAGACCCAGTACTTC. It specifies CASSWTSGRSVETQYF.

This clone was seen only once. This chain links TRBV4-3 with TRBJ2-2, with TRBD2 as a possible D gene (6 bases). V gave up 5 bases and J gave up 5 bases, with 18 bases separating them. Germline V gives CDR1 LGHNA, CDR2 YSLEER. This CDR3 is built from 16 residues. CDR3: CASSLHRDSPTGELFF. DNA of the CDR3: TGCGCCAGCAGCTTACACCGGGACTCCCCAACCGGGGAGCTGTTTTTT.

The chain carries TRBV28 and TRBJ1-2, with TRBD1 identical over 7 bases. The V segment lost 6 bases and the J segment 0 bases; nucleotides outside the gene matches: 4. The CDR3 has 14 residues. From germline, CDR1 is MDHEN and CDR2 SYDVKM. In nucleotides, the CDR3 is TGTGCCAGCAGCATGACAGGGACTAACTATGGCTACACCTTC. Translated: CASSMTGTNYGYTF.

The CDR3 spells CASSPRGGGRNQPQHF. CDR3 nucleotide sequence: TGTGCCAGCAGCCCAAGAGGGGGTGGACGCAATCAGCCCCAGCATTTT. The chain couples TRBV7-8 to TRBJ1-5; TRBD1 is a possible D gene (6 bases). This CDR3 spans 16 amino acids. V shed 5 bases and J shed 2 bases, with 16 bases lying between them. Germline CDR1 and CDR2: SGHVS and FQNEAQ.

This CDR3 reads CATLRNTEAFF. The CDR3 DNA sequence: TGTGCCACCCTCCGTAACACTGAAGCTTTCTTT. V gene TRBV6-5 combines with J gene TRBJ1-1; unclear D gene. V was trimmed by 10 bases and J by 2 bases, leaving 8 bases between them. This CDR3 contains 11 residues. Germline assignment: CDR1 MNHEY and CDR2 SVGAGI.